This T cell receptor beta chain was found in a study of OX40 agonist ivuxolimab in advanced cancers. Study-wide context: Prior checkpoint blockade (anti-PD-1, anti-PD-L1 or anti-CTLA-4) was permitted; 40% had it. Study-level points and caveats: The average count of expanded clones was higher among CD8+ T cells than among CD4+.

Trimming took 5 bases from V and 5 from J, leaving 9 bases between them. Germline V gives CDR1 SGHAT, CDR2 FQNNGV. The CDR3 spans 13 residues. Points on this clone: Antigen unknown.

Libraries were prepared by immunoSEQ multiplex PCR; TCRdb keeps only in-frame clonotypes and omits some of them. The data show 75,000 to 100,000 clones, roughly 90% seen once. The rearrangement joins TRBV11-2 to TRBJ1-4, with D perhaps TRBD1 (6 bases). The origin of this receptor is an adult with an advanced solid tumor such as melanoma, head and neck, liver or kidney cancer. The sample consisted of CD4+ or CD8+ T cells sorted from blood, taken in a trial of the OX40 agonist ivuxolimab. CDR3 sequence reads: CASSLGANEKLFF. For the CDR3, the DNA is TGTGCCAGCAGCCTGGGGGCCAATGAAAAACTGTTTTTT.